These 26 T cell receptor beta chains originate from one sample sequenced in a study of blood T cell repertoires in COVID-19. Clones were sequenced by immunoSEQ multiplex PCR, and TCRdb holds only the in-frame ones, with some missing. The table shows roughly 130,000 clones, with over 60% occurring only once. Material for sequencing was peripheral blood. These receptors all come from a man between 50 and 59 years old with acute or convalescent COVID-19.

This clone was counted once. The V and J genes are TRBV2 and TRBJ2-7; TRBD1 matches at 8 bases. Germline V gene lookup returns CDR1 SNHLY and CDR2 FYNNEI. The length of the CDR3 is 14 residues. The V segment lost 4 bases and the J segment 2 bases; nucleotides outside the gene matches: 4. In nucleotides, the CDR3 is TGTGCCAGCAGTGTGGACAGGGCCCCCTACGAGCAGTACTTC. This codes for CASSVDRAPYEQYF.

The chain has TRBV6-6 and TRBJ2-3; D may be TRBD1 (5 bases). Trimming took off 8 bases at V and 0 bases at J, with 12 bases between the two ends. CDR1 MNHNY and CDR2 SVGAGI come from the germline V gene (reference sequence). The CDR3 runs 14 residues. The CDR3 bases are TGTGCCAGCCTGGGGCAAGTAAGCACAGATACGCAGTATTTT. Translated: CASLGQVSTDTQYF.

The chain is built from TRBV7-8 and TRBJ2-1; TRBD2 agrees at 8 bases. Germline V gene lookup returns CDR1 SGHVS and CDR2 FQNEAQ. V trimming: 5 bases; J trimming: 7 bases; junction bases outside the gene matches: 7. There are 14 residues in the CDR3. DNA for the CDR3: TGTGCCAGCAGCAGTCGGGAGGGTGTGAATGAGCAGTTCTTC. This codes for CASSSREGVNEQFF. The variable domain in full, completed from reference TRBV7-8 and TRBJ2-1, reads GAGVSQSPRYKVAKRGQDVALRCDPISGHVSLFWYQQALGQGPEFLTYFQNEAQLDKSGLPSDRFFAERPEGSVSTLKIQRTQQEDSAVYLCASSSREGVNEQFFGPGTRLTVL.

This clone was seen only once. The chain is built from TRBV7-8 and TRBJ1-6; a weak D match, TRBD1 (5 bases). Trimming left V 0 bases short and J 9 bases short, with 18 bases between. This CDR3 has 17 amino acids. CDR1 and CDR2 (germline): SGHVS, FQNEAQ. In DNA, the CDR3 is TGTGCCAGCAGCTTAGCGTGGGGCAGGGTCATAGGTTCACCCCTCCACTTT. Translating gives CASSLAWGRVIGSPLHF.

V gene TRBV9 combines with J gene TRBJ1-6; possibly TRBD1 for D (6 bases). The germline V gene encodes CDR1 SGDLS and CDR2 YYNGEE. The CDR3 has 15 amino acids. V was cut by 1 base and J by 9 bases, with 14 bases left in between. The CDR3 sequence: CASSVSTGSISPLHF. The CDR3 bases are TGTGCCAGCAGCGTATCTACAGGGAGTATTTCACCCCTCCACTTT.

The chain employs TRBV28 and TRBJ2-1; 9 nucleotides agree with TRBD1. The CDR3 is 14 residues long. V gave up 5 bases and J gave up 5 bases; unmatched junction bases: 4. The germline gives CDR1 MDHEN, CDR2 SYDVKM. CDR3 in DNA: TGTGCCAGCAGTCTGAGGACAGGGGACAATGAGCAGTTCTTC. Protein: CASSLRTGDNEQFF.

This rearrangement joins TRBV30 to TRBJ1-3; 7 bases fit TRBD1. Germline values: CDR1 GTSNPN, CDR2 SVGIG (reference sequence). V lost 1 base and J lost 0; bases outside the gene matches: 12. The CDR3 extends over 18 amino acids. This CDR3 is CAWSGVQNRGPSGNTIYF. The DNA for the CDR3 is TGTGCCTGGAGTGGAGTACAGAACAGGGGTCCCTCTGGAAACACCATATATTTT.

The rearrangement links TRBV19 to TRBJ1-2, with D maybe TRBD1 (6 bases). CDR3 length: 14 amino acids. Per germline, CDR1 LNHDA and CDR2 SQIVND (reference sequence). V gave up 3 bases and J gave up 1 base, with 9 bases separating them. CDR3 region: CASSISDSNYGYTF. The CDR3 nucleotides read TGTGCCAGTAGTATCTCGGACAGTAACTATGGCTACACCTTC.

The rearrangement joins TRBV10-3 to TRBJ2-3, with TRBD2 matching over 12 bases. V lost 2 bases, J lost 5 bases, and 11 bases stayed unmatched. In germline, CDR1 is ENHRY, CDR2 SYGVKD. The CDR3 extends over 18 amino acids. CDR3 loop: CAISEAALAGGQGDTQYF. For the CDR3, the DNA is TGTGCCATCAGTGAGGCGGCCCTAGCGGGGGGGCAGGGAGATACGCAGTATTTT.

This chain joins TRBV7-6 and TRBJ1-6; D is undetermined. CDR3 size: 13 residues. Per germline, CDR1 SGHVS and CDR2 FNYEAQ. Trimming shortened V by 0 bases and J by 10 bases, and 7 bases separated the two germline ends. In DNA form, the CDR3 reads TGTGCCAGCAGCTTAGCGGAGGACTCACCCCTCCACTTT. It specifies CASSLAEDSPLHF.

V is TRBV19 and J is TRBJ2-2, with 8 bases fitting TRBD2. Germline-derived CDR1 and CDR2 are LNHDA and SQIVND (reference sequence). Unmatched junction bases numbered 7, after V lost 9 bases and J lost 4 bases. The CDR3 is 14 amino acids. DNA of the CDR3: TGTGCCAGCCTCCCCAGCGGGGGCACCGGGGAGCTGTTTTTT. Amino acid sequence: CASLPSGGTGELFF.

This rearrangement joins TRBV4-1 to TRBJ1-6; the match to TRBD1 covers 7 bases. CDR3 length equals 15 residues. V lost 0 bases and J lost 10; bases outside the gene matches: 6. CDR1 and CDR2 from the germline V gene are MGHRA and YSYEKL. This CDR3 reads CASSQDNRGPSPLHF. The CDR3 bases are TGCGCCAGCAGCCAAGATAACAGGGGCCCGTCACCCCTCCACTTT.

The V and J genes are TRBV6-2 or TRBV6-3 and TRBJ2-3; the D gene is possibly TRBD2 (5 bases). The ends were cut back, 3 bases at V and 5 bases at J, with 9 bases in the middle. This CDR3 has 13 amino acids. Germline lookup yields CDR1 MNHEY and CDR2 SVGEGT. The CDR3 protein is CASSYGRVDTQYF. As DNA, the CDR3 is TGTGCCAGCAGTTATGGGAGAGTAGATACGCAGTATTTT.

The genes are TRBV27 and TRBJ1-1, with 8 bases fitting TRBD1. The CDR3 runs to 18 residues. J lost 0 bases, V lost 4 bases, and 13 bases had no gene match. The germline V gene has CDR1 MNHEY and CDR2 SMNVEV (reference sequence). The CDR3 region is CASSSLRYRGFMNTEAFF. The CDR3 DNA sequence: TGTGCCAGCAGTTCCCTACGATACAGGGGGTTCATGAACACTGAAGCTTTCTTT.

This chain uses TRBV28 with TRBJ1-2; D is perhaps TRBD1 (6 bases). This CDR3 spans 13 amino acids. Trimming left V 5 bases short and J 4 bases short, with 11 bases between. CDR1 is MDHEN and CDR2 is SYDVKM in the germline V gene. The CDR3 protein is CASSHRAPYGYTF. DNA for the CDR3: TGTGCCAGCAGTCACAGGGCCCCCTATGGCTACACCTTC.

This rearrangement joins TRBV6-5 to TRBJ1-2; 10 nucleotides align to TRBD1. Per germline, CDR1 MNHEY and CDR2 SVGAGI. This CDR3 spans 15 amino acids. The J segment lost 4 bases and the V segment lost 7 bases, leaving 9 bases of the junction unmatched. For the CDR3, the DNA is TGTGCCAGCATCGACCGACAGGGGGCTATCTATGGCTACACCTTC. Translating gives CASIDRQGAIYGYTF.

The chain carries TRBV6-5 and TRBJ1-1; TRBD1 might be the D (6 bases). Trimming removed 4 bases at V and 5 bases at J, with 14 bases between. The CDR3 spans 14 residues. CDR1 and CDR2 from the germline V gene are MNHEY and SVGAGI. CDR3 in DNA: TGTGCCAGCAGTTCCCAGGGGTGGGGGACTGAAGCTTTCTTT. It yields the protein CASSSQGWGTEAFF.

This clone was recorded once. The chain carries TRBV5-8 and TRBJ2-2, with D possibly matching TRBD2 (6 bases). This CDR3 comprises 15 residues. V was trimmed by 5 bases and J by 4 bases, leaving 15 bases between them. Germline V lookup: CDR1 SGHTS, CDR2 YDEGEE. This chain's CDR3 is CASSLVRRGTGELFF. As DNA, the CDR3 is TGTGCCAGCAGTTTAGTCCGGAGGGGCACCGGGGAGCTGTTTTTT.

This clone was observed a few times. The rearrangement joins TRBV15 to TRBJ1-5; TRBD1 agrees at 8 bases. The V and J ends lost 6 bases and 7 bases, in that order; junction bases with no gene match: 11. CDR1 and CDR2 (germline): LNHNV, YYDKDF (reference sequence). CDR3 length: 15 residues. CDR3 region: CATSWATGVGQPQHF. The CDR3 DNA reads TGTGCCACCAGTTGGGCGACAGGGGTCGGGCAGCCCCAGCATTTT.

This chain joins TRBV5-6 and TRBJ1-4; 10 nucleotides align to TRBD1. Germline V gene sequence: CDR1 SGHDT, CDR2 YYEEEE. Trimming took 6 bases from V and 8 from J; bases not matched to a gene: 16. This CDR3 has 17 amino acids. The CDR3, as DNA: TGTGCCAGCAACCTACTTGTTGGACAGGGGGGTGACGAAAAACTGTTTTTT. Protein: CASNLLVGQGGDEKLFF.

The chain's CDR3 is CASRIPTSNYGYTF. The CDR3, as DNA: TGTGCCAGTAGGATACCAACATCAAACTATGGCTACACCTTC. V gene TRBV19 combines with J gene TRBJ1-2; D remains ambiguous. CDR3 length equals 14 residues. CDR1 is LNHDA and CDR2 is SQIVND in the germline V gene (reference sequence). V was clipped by 6 bases and J by 2 bases, with 13 bases between them.

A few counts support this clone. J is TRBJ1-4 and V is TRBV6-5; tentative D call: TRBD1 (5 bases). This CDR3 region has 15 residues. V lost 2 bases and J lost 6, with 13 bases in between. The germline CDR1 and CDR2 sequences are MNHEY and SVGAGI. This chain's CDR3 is CASSYGGTADEKLFF. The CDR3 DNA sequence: TGTGCCAGCAGTTACGGCGGGACGGCCGATGAAAAACTGTTTTTT.

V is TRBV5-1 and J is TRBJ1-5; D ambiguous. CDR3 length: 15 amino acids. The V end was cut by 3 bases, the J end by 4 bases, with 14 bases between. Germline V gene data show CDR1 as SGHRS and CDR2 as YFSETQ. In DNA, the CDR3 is TGCGCCAGCAGCTCTCTTCCGGGAGAAAATCAGCCCCAGCATTTT. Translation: CASSSLPGENQPQHF.

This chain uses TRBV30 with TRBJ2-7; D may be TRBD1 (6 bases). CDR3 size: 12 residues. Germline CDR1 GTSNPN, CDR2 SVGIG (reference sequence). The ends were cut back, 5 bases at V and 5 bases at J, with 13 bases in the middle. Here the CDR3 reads CAWGGLLDEQYF. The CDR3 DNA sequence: TGTGCCTGGGGGGGCCTTCTGGACGAGCAGTACTTC. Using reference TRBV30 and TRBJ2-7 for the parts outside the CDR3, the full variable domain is SQTIHQWPATLVQPVGSPLSLECTVEGTSNPNLYWYRQAAGRGLQLLFYSVGIGQISSEVPQNLSASRPQDRQFILSSKKLLLSDSGFYLCAWGGLLDEQYFGPGTRLTVT.

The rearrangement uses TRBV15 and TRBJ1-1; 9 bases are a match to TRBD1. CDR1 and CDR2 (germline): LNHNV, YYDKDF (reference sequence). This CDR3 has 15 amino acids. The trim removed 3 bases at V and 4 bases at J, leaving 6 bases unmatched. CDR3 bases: TGTGCCACCAGCAGGGACAGGGGAGATGGCACTGAAGCTTTCTTT. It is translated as CATSRDRGDGTEAFF.

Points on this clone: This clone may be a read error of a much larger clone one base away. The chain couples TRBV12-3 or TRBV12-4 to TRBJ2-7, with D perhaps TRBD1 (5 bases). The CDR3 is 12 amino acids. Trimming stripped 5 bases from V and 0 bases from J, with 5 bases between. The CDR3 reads CASSDSSYEQYF. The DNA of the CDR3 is TGTGCCAGCAGTGACAGCTCCTACGAGCAGTACTTC.